This T cell receptor beta chain was observed in a study of post-analysis software for immune sequencing data. Study summary: Relapsing-remitting, secondary progressive and progressive-relapsing courses of multiple sclerosis were included. Study-wide findings and caveats: Strong co-clustering by F measure linked samples that shared a preparation batch.

Points on this clonotype: Its antigen is not identified.

Each TCR beta cDNA library carried unique molecular identifiers. Each sample of about 0.9 to 11 million input T cells yielded approximately 500,000 cDNA molecules, so each molecule approximated one T cell. TCRdb recomputed calls from the PCR reads with MiXCR, one row per CDR3 protein. This table holds approximately 400,000 distinct CDR3 sequences, approximately 38% found once. This clonotype was sampled from a girl aged 5 to 17 with multiple sclerosis. The specimen sequenced was blood.

The CDR3 region is CASSLIGGARNGELFF. Here the CDR3 DNA reads TGTGCCAGCAGCTTAATAGGGGGGGCCCGAAACGGGGAGCTGTTTTTT. The rearrangement links TRBV7-2 to TRBJ2-2; perhaps TRBD2 as D (7 bases). The germline CDR1 and CDR2 sequences are SGHTA and FQGNSA. The CDR3 length is 16 residues. V lost 2 bases to trimming and J lost 7 bases, with 17 bases between them. The full variable domain, completed using reference TRBV7-2 and TRBJ2-2, is GAGVSQSPSNKVTEKGKDVELRCDPISGHTALYWYRQSLGQGLEFLIYFQGNSAPDKSGLPSDRFSAERTGGSVSTLTIQRTQQEDSAVYLCASSLIGGARNGELFFGEGSRLTVL.